Listed below are T cell receptor beta chains from one sample, sequenced in a study of patients and donors after allogeneic stem cell transplantation. MiXCR, run by TCRdb on the RT-PCR reads, gives a single entry per CDR3 protein. Among roughly 960,000 distinct CDR3 sequences listed, roughly 18% were seen once. Sequenced input: blood, either unsorted or a sorted T cell fraction (not recorded which). These receptors were obtained from a human donor who was either an allogeneic HSCT recipient or a stem cell or donor lymphocyte infusion donor (not recorded which). It is not recorded whose cells these are; they may come from a transplant donor. The CDR3 runs from the conserved cysteine through the conserved F or W. Each record gives: D gene, V gene, J gene, clone size, CDR3 DNA, CDR3 protein. D genes are given only for firm matches. Rows give clone size only sometimes, using once, few, many, or a class for an expanded clone.

>NA|TRBV6-5|TRBJ1-5|NA
TGTGCCAGCAGCCGCCGTCCCCCGGCCCAGCATTTT
CASSRRPPAQHF
>NA|TRBV7-3|TRBJ2-5|NA
TGTGCCAGCAGCTTATACAGGGATGAGACCCAGTACTTC
CASSLYRDETQYF
>TRBD1|TRBV6-1|TRBJ1-1|few
TGTGCCAGCAGACTCGGGAGGAGAGGGGGCGTCGCTGAAGCTTTCTTT
CASRLGRRGGVAEAFF
>NA|TRBV24-1|TRBJ2-5|NA
TGTGCCACCAGTGATTTTGGTTCGGGCTGGGAGACCCAGTACTTC
CATSDFGSGWETQYF
>NA|TRBV19|TRBJ2-2|NA
TGTGCCAGTAGTATAAAACTAGTCGGCCCCGGGGAGCTGTTTTTT
CASSIKLVGPGELFF
>TRBD1|TRBV5-5|TRBJ1-1|few
TGTGCCAGCAGCTTGGACAGGGGCTTGACTGAAGCTTTCTTT
CASSLDRGLTEAFF
>TRBD2|TRBV12-3/TRBV12-4|TRBJ2-7|NA
TGTGCCAGCAGTTCAAAGGGAGGGTCAAAACACGAGCAGTACTTC
CASSSKGGSKHEQYF
>TRBD1|TRBV7-8|TRBJ1-4|NA
TGTGCCAGCAACAAAAGACAGGGAAATGAAAAACTGTTTTTT
CASNKRQGNEKLFF
>TRBD1|TRBV6-1|TRBJ1-1|few
TGTGCCAGCAGACAAACAGGGGTCACTGAAGCTTTCTTT
CASRQTGVTEAFF
>NA|TRBV4-2|TRBJ1-4|NA
TGTGCCAGCAGCCAAGATAGCCTTGGGGGCGAGGATGAAAAACTGTTTTTT
CASSQDSLGGEDEKLFF
>NA|TRBV5-1|TRBJ2-2|many
TGCGCCAGCAGCCACGTGGGCGGTGCGAACACCGGGGAGCTGTTTTTT
CASSHVGGANTGELFF
>NA|TRBV7-8|TRBJ2-7|few
TGTGCCAGCAGCTCTAGGGGGACGGAATCCTACGAGCAGTACTTC
CASSSRGTESYEQYF
>NA|TRBV7-6|TRBJ2-5|NA
TGTGCCAGCAGCGCCGAGGTGGGGGCAGAGACCCAGTACTTC
CASSAEVGAETQYF
>NA|TRBV5-5|TRBJ2-1|NA
TGTGCCAGCAGCCTGGACTTCACCAATGAGCAGTTCTTC
CASSLDFTNEQFF
>NA|TRBV25-1|TRBJ1-5|few
TGTGCCAGCAGTGATACCCAGGCGATGTCCCAGCATTTT
CASSDTQAMSQHF
>TRBD2|TRBV3-1|TRBJ2-1|NA
TGTGCCAGCAGCCAAGATTTAGGGAGCGGGGTCTACAATGAGCAGTTCTTC
CASSQDLGSGVYNEQFF
>NA|TRBV12-5|TRBJ2-2|many
TGTGCCAGCGGACTCACCGGGGAGCTGTTTTTT
CASGLTGELFF
>TRBD1|TRBV20-1|TRBJ1-2|NA
TGCAGTGCTGGGGGGACAGGGGTCGCCGGCTATGGCTACACCTTC
CSAGGTGVAGYGYTF
>NA|TRBV11-2|TRBJ2-2|few
TGTGCCAGCAGCTTAGTGGGTGGGAGCACCGGGGAGCTGTTTTTT
CASSLVGGSTGELFF
>TRBD1|TRBV6-5|TRBJ2-7|few
TGTGCCAGCAGTTACACCGGGACAGGGGTCGAGAACGAGCAGTACTTC
CASSYTGTGVENEQYF
>NA|TRBV29-1|TRBJ2-2|NA
TGCAGCGTTGTGGGGTCGACTTTGAACACCGGGGAGCTGTTTTTT
CSVVGSTLNTGELFF
>NA|TRBV10-3|TRBJ1-6|NA
TGTGCCATCAGCCTACAGGGACATAAGGCCCTCCACTTT
CAISLQGHKALHF
>NA|TRBV20-1|TRBJ2-1|few
TGCAGTGCTAGAGGGCGACAGGAGTTCTACAATGAGCAGTTCTTC
CSARGRQEFYNEQFF
>NA|TRBV5-1|TRBJ2-5|few
TGCGCCAGCAGCCTTCCCGGGACCCGAGAGACCCAGTACTTC
CASSLPGTRETQYF
>TRBD2|TRBV11-1|TRBJ2-1|NA
TGTGCCAGCAGCTTAGAGGGACTAGCGGGGGCCGACTCCTACAATGAGCAGTTCTTC
CASSLEGLAGADSYNEQFF
>NA|TRBV10-3|TRBJ2-3|few
TGTGCCATCATGACGCGGAACACAGATACGCAGTATTTT
CAIMTRNTDTQYF
>TRBD2|TRBV6-1|TRBJ2-1|NA
TGTGCCAGCAGCCAAGGACTAGCGGGCCGTTACAATGAGCAGTTCTTC
CASSQGLAGRYNEQFF
>NA|TRBV5-5|TRBJ2-1|many
TGTGCCAGCAGCAGACAGGTCAGCTCCTACAATGAGCAGTTCTTC
CASSRQVSSYNEQFF
>TRBD1|TRBV7-2|TRBJ2-5|NA
TGTGCCAGCAGCCCCGACAGGGTTTGGACCCAGTACTTC
CASSPDRVWTQYF
>TRBD2|TRBV5-1|TRBJ2-1|many
TGCGCCAGCAGCTCACGACTAGCGCAATCCAATGAGCAGTTCTTC
CASSSRLAQSNEQFF
>NA|TRBV12-3/TRBV12-4|TRBJ2-4|few
TGTGCCAGCAGAACTAGTTTAGCCAAAAACATTCAGTACTTC
CASRTSLAKNIQYF
>NA|TRBV27|TRBJ1-2|few
TGTGCCAGCAGAAGAGGCGGGTCCACTAACTATGGCTACACCTTC
CASRRGGSTNYGYTF
>TRBD2|TRBV20-1|TRBJ2-1|many
TGCAGTGCCCGTAGCGGGAGCACCTACAATGAGCAGTTCTTC
CSARSGSTYNEQFF
>TRBD1|TRBV7-8|TRBJ1-1|few
TGTGCCAGCAGTGGGGGACAGGGGTGGACGAACACTGAAGCTTTCTTT
CASSGGQGWTNTEAFF
>TRBD1|TRBV12-3/TRBV12-4|TRBJ1-1|NA
TGTGCCAGCACCCTCCCTCGACAGGGTTTGCCCCTGGACACTGAAGCTTTCTTT
CASTLPRQGLPLDTEAFF
>TRBD1|TRBV24-1|TRBJ2-2|few
TGTGCCACCAGTGATTTGTTGGGGACAGGGAACACCGGGGAGCTGTTTTTT
CATSDLLGTGNTGELFF
>NA|TRBV12-3/TRBV12-4|TRBJ1-3|few
TGTGCCAGCAGTTTCAGACAGGCCCGTGGAAACACCATATATTTT
CASSFRQARGNTIYF
>NA|TRBV7-2|TRBJ2-1|few
TGTGCCAGCAGCTTAGAAGGGGGTGGCTACAATGAGCAGTTCTTC
CASSLEGGGYNEQFF
>NA|TRBV7-3|TRBJ2-7|NA
TGTGCCAGCAGCTTAAATGCGGTAGGGCGCGACGAGCAGTACTTC
CASSLNAVGRDEQYF
>TRBD1|TRBV20-1|TRBJ2-6|few
TGCAGTGCCACACCGGGACAGGGCCCTTCGGGGGCCAACGTCCTGACTTTC
CSATPGQGPSGANVLTF
>TRBD1|TRBV12-3/TRBV12-4|TRBJ1-4|few
TGTGCCAGCAGTTTAAATGGAGACAGGGTATGGGAAAAACTGTTTTTT
CASSLNGDRVWEKLFF
>NA|TRBV7-2|TRBJ2-3|few
TGTGCCAGCAGAAAGGGAGCGCGTATTAGCACAGATACGCAGTATTTT
CASRKGARISTDTQYF
>NA|TRBV12-3/TRBV12-4|TRBJ1-4|NA
TGTGCCAGCAGGGTTCGGAAGGGGGAAAAACTGTTTTTT
CASRVRKGEKLFF
>NA|TRBV5-1|TRBJ2-7|NA
TGCGCCAGCAGCTCCACAGGGTACGGCTACGAGCAGTACTTC
CASSSTGYGYEQYF
>NA|TRBV2|TRBJ1-2|NA
TGTGCCAGCAGTATCGGACAGTTGAACTATGGCTACACCTTC
CASSIGQLNYGYTF